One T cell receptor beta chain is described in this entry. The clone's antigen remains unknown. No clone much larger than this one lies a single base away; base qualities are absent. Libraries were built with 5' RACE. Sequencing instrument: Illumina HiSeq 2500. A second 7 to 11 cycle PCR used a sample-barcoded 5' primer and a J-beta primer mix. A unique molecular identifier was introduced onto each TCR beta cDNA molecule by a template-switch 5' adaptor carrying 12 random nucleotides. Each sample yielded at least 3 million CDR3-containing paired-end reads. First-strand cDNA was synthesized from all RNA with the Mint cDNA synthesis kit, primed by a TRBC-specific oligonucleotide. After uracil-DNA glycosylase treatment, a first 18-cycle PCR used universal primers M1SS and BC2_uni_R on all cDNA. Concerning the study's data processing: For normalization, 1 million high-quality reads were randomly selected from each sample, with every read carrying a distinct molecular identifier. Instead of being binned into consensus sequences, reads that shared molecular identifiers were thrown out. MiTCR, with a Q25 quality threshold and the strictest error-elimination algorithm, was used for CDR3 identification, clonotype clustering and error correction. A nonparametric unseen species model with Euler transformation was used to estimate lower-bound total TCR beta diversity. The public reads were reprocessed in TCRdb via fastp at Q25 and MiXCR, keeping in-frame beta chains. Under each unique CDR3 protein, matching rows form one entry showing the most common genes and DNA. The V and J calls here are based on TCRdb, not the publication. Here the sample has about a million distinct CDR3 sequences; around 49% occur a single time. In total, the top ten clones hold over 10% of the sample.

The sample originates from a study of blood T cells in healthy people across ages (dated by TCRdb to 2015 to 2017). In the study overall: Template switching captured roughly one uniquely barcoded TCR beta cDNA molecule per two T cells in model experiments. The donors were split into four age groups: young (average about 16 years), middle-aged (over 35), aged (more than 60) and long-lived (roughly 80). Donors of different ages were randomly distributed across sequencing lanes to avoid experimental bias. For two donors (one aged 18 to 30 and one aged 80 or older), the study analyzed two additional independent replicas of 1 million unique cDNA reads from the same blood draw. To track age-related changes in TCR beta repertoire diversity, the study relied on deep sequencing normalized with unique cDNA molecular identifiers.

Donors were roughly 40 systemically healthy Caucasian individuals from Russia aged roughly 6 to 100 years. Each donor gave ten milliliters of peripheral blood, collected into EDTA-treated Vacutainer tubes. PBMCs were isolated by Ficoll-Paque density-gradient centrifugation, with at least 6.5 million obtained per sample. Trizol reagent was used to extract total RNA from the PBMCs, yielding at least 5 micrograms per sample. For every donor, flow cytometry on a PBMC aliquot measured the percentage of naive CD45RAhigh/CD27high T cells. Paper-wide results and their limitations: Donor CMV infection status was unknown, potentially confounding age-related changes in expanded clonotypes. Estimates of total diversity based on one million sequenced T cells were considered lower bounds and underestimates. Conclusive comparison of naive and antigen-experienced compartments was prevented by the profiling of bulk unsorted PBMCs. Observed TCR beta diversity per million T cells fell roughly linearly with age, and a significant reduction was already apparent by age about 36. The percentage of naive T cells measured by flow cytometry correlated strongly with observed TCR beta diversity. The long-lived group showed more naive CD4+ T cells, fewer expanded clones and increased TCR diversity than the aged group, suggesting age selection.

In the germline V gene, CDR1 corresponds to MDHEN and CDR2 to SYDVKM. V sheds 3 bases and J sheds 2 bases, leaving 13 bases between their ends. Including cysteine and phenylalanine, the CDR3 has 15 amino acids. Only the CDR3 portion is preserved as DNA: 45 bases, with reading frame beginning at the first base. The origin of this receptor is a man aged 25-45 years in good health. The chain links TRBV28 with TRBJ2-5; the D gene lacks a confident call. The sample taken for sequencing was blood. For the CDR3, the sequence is CASSFYSQGQETQYF. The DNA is TGTGCCAGCAGTTTCTATTCACAAGGACAAGAGACCCAGTACTTC.